These 16 T cell receptor beta chains share one sample of origin, sequenced in a study of technical replicates of blood from a handful of donors (dated by TCRdb to 2015 to 2018). Library creation used the immunoSEQ multiplex PCR assay. What TCRdb holds here is the immuneACCESS table cut down to in-frame rearrangements. Part of the clones is not present; checked against another copy, under half of the missing clones reflect an unresolved V gene, and the others are unexplained. In all, the sample holds about 76,000 clones, and 80% to 90% of those were seen once. The leading ten clones occupy roughly 4.9% of the sample. Sequencing was performed on PBMCs. The receptor source for this set is a human donor in good health. Some clones in this sample may be carry-over from other donors' samples.

The gene calls are TRBV9 and TRBJ1-2; the match to TRBD1 covers 9 bases. Trimming at V came to 3 bases and at J to 2 bases, leaving 5 bases not matched to a gene. CDR1 is SGDLS and CDR2 is YYNGEE in the germline V gene. The CDR3 is 15 amino acids. The CDR3 is CASSETGTGNYGYTF. The DNA of the CDR3 is TGTGCCAGCAGCGAGACCGGGACAGGGAACTATGGCTACACCTTC.

The V gene is TRBV5-1, the J gene TRBJ2-1; D unresolved. Trimming removed 0 bases from V and 4 bases from J, with 14 bases in between. The CDR3 contains 16 residues. CDR1 and CDR2 from the germline V gene are SGHRS and YFSETQ. The CDR3 region is CASSLVPGPLYNEQFF. The CDR3 DNA reads TGCGCCAGCAGCTTGGTTCCAGGCCCTTTATACAATGAGCAGTTCTTC. Full variable domain (outside the CDR3, taken from reference TRBV5-1 and TRBJ2-1): KAGVTQTPRYLIKTRGQQVTLSCSPISGHRSVSWYQQTPGQGLQFLFEYFSETQRNKGNFPGRFSGRQFSNSRSEMNVSTLELGDSALYLCASSLVPGPLYNEQFFGPGTRLTVL.

The V call is TRBV9, the J call TRBJ1-3, with TRBD1 matching 7 bases. Germline assignment: CDR1 SGDLS and CDR2 YYNGEE. The CDR3 runs 15 residues. After removal of 3 bases from V and 8 bases from J, the junction contained 11 bases not matched to a gene. The CDR3 DNA follows: TGTGCCAGCAGCGCCCCGGGACAGCAAGGGGACACCATATATTTT. Translating it yields CASSAPGQQGDTIYF.

The rearrangement uses TRBV19 and TRBJ1-4, with D hard to call. CDR3 length equals 14 residues. With 6 bases removed from V and 0 bases from J, the gap between germline ends came to 8 bases. The V gene's germline CDR1 is LNHDA and CDR2 SQIVND (reference sequence). CDR3 in amino acids: CASRLEPTNEKLFF. CDR3 in DNA: TGTGCCAGTAGGCTAGAACCAACTAATGAAAAACTGTTTTTT.

The CDR3 here is CASSASGVGAADTQYF. The CDR3 DNA reads as TGTGCCAGCAGCGCGTCGGGGGTAGGGGCCGCAGATACGCAGTATTTT. The V gene is TRBV9, the J gene TRBJ2-3; TRBD2 might be the D (6 bases). The germline V and J ends were trimmed by 3 bases and 4 bases, with 18 bases remaining between them. CDR3 length equals 16 residues. CDR1 and CDR2 (germline): SGDLS, YYNGEE.

The chain has TRBV10-3 and TRBJ1-2; no definite D call. Between the trimmed V and J ends, which lost 4 bases and 0 bases, there was a span of 18 bases. There are 17 residues in the CDR3. Germline assignment: CDR1 ENHRY and CDR2 SYGVKD. For the CDR3, the DNA is TGTGCCATCAGTGGGGCAGGCTATGTCTATCCTAACTATGGCTACACCTTC. Its protein product is CAISGAGYVYPNYGYTF.

The chain recombines TRBV25-1 with TRBJ2-2; D is ambiguous. V was shortened by 5 bases and J by 6 bases, with 10 bases between the two germline ends. Germline CDR1 reads MGHDK; CDR2 reads SYGVNS. The length of the CDR3 is 13 residues. The DNA for the CDR3 is TGTGCCAGCAGTCCCCCCAGGTCCGGGGAGCTGTTTTTT. As protein: CASSPPRSGELFF.

This clone was recorded once. The genes are TRBV25-1 and TRBJ1-5; 12 bases fit TRBD1. This CDR3 has 13 residues. Looked up from germline, CDR1 is MGHDK and CDR2 is SYGVNS. The CDR3 loop is CTMGQGAGQPQHF. CDR3 in DNA: TGTACTATGGGACAGGGGGCTGGACAGCCCCAGCATTTT.

This rearrangement joins TRBV27 to TRBJ2-1; no firm D call. Germline loops: CDR1 MNHEY, CDR2 SMNVEV (reference sequence). The CDR3 length is 16 residues. Trimming pared 6 bases from V and 3 bases from J, leaving 18 bases between. In DNA form, the CDR3 reads TGTGCCAGCAGGCCATTGGGTGGGCCCTTCTACAATGAGCAGTTCTTC. Its translation is CASRPLGGPFYNEQFF.

Sample share makes this clone medium-sized. The V call is TRBV19, the J call TRBJ2-5; D is possibly TRBD2 (7 bases). The CDR3 loop spans 15 amino acids. Germline V gene lookup returns CDR1 LNHDA and CDR2 SQIVND (reference sequence). The V gene lost 7 bases and the J gene lost 2 bases, with 17 bases spanning the gap. The chain's CDR3 is CASTPPGGGQETQYF. CDR3 bases: TGTGCCAGTACTCCCCCGGGGGGCGGACAAGAGACCCAGTACTTC.

This sequence joins TRBV5-4 and TRBJ2-3; 10 nucleotides line up with TRBD2. CDR1 is SGHNT and CDR2 is YYREEE in the germline V gene (reference sequence). J gave up 8 bases and V 7 bases, and 10 bases lay outside the gene matches. The CDR3 extends over 14 amino acids. The CDR3 region has the DNA TGTGCCAGCGGTGTGTCTAGCGGGAGCCTTACGCAGTATTTT. Translating it yields CASGVSSGSLTQYF.

The J gene is TRBJ1-5, the V gene TRBV4-3, with D maybe TRBD1 (5 bases). V lost 3 bases and J lost 2, with 11 bases in between. CDR3 length: 15 amino acids. Germline V gene lookup returns CDR1 LGHNA and CDR2 YSLEER. This CDR3 is CASSQGRGGNQPQHF. The CDR3 DNA reads TGCGCCAGCAGCCAGGGTAGGGGCGGCAATCAGCCCCAGCATTTT.

The gene calls are TRBV29-1 and TRBJ2-5, with TRBD2 matching over 8 bases. Trimming cost V 1 base and J 0 bases; bases outside gene matches: 13. CDR3 length equals 18 residues. Germline CDR1 and CDR2: SQVTM and ANQGSEA. CDR3 residues: CSVEVPGGGTLYQETQYF. DNA for the CDR3: TGCAGCGTTGAAGTCCCTGGCGGGGGGACCCTGTACCAAGAGACCCAGTACTTC. The full variable domain, rest sourced from reference TRBV29-1 and TRBJ2-5, is SAVISQKPSRDICQRGTSLTIQCQVDSQVTMMFWYRQQPGQSLTLIATANQGSEATYESGFVIDKFPISRPNLTFSTLTVSNMSPEDSSIYLCSVEVPGGGTLYQETQYFGPGTRLLVL.

The chain carries TRBV19 and TRBJ1-6, with 8 bases identical to TRBD1. There are 13 residues in the CDR3. In germline, CDR1 is LNHDA, CDR2 SQIVND (reference sequence). The V and J ends lost 6 bases and 10 bases, in that order; junction bases with no gene match: 5. The CDR3, as DNA: TGTGCCAGTAGGGACAGGGTTGAGTCACCCCTCCACTTT. Its translation is CASRDRVESPLHF.

As for this clone: An end of the junction differs from the germline gene, which may be a read error. DNA for the CDR3: TGTGCCAGCAGCTTGGATCAGGGGAACGCCGGGGAGCTGTTTTTT. Residues: CASSLDQGNAGELFF. The J gene is TRBJ2-2, the V gene TRBV5-4; D is possibly TRBD1 (6 bases). Germline CDR1 SGHNT, CDR2 YYREEE (reference sequence). CDR3 length equals 15 residues.

The rearrangement joins TRBV7-2 to TRBJ2-7; 14 nucleotides agree with TRBD2. CDR3 length: 14 residues. V lost 3 bases, J lost 6 bases, and 1 base stayed unmatched. CDR1 SGHTA and CDR2 FQGNSA come from the germline V gene. The CDR3 DNA sequence: TGTGCCAGCAGCTTGGGACTAGCGGGGGTCGAGCAGTACTTC. Translating gives CASSLGLAGVEQYF.